This entry features one T cell receptor (beta chain) sequence. The antigen is undetermined. The sample originates from a study of CD4 T cells in relation to SARS-CoV-2 and coronaviruses. Study-level background: TCR beta CDR3s were sequenced after approximately ten-day antigen culture of PBMCs. No peptide or an HIV-1 Nef peptide pool served as negative control.

Unexposed donor CD4+ T cells date from about 2010-2018, before the COVID-19 pandemic. Isolation of CD4+ T cells took place after roughly nine days in culture. Sequencing was performed with immunoSEQ multiplex PCR; in TCRdb, only in-frame clones are kept and a portion is missing. The sample holds approximately 25,000 clones, 76% seen once. This receptor was obtained from a human donor in good health. Sequenced material: CD4+ T cells from PBMCs, cultured in vitro.

CDR3 sequence: CASSARRDGRRVSYTF. For the CDR3, the DNA is TGTGCCAGCAGTGCCCGTAGGGACGGCCGTAGAGTGAGCTACACCTTC. The chain couples TRBV6-1 to TRBJ1-2; a possible D gene is TRBD1 (5 bases). V was cut by 4 bases and J by 9 bases, with 24 bases left in between. From germline, CDR1 is MNHNS and CDR2 SASEGT. There are 16 residues in the CDR3.